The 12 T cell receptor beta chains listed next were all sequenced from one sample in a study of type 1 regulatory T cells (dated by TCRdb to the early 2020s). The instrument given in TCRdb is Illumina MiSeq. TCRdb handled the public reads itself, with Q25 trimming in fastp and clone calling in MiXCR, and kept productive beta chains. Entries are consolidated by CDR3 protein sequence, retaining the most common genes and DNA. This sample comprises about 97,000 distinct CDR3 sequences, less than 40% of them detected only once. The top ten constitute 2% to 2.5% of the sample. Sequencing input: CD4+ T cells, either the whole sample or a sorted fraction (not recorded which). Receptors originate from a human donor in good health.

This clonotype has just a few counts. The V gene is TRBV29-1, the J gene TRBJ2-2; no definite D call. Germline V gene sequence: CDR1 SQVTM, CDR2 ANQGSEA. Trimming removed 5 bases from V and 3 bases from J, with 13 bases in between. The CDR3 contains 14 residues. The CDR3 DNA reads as TGCAGCGTTCGAACAGAGAGACACACCGGGGAGCTGTTTTTT. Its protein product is CSVRTERHTGELFF.

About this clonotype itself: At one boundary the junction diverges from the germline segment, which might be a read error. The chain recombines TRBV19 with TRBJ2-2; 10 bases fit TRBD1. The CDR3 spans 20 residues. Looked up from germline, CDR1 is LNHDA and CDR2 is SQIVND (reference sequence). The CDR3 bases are TGTACCAGTAGTACCCTCCCTAGGGGGAAAGACAGGGGGCAAACCGGGGAGCTGTTTTTT. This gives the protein CTSSTLPRGKDRGQTGELFF. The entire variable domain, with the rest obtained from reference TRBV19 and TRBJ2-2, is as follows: DGGITQSPKYLFRKEGQNVTLSCEQNLNHDAMYWYRQDPGQGLRLIYYSQIVNDFQKGDIAEGYSVSREKKESFPLTVTSAQKNPTAFYLCTSSTLPRGKDRGQTGELFFGEGSRLTVL.

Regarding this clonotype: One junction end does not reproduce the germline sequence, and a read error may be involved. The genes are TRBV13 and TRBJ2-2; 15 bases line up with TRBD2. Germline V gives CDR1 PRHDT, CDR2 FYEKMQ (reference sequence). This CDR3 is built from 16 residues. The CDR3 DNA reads TGTGCCAGCAGCTCCCGGACTAGCGGGAGGGCCGGGGTGCTGTTTTTT. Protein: CASSSRTSGRAGVLFF.

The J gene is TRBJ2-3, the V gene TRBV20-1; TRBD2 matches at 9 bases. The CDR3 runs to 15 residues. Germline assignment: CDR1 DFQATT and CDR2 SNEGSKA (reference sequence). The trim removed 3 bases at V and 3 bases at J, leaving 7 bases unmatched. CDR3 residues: CSASLSGRSTDTQYF. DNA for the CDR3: TGCAGTGCTAGCCTAAGCGGGAGGTCTACAGATACGCAGTATTTT.

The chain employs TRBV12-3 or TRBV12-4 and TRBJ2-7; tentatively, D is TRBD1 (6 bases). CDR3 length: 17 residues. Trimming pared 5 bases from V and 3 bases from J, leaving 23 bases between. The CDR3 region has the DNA TGTGCCAGCAGTCCTAAGGGAAGCACAGGGAAAGACTACGAGCAGTACTTC. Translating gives CASSPKGSTGKDYEQYF.

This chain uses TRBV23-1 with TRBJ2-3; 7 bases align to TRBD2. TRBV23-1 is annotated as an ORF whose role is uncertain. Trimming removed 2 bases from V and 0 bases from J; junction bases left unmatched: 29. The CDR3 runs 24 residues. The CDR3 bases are TGCGCCAGCAGTCAAATTACCTACTCGGCCCAAGGAGCGGGAAGCCCAACTAGCACAGATACGCAGTATTTT. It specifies CASSQITYSAQGAGSPTSTDTQYF.

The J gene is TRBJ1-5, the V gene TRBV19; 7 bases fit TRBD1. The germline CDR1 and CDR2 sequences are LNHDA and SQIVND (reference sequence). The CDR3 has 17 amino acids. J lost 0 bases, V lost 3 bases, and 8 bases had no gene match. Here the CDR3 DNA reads TGTGCCAGTAGTATCCCACTGGGACAGATTAGCAATCAGCCCCAGCATTTT. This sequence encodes CASSIPLGQISNQPQHF.

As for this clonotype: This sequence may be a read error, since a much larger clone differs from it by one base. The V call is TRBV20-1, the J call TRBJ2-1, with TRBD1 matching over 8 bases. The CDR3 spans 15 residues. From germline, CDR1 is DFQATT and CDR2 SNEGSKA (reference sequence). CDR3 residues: CSARGTLTGANEPFF. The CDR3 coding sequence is TGCAGTGCTCGAGGAACGCTGACAGGGGCAAATGAGCCGTTCTTC.

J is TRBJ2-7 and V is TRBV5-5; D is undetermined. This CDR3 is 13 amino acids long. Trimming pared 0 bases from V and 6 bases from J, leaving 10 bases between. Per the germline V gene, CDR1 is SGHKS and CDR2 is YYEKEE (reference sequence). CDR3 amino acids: CASSLGIGGEQYF. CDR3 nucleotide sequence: TGTGCCAGCAGCTTGGGTATCGGTGGCGAGCAGTACTTC.

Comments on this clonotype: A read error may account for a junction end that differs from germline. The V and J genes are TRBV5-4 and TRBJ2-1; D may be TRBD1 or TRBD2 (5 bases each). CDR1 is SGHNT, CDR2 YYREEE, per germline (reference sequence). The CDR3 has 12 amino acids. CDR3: CACSYPGATGVF. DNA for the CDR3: TGTGCCTGCAGCTACCCCGGGGCAACCGGCGTCTTC.

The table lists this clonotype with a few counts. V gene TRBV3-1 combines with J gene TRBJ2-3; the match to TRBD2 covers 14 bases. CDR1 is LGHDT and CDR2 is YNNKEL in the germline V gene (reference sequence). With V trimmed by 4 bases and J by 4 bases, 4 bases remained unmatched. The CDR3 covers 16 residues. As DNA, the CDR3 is TGTGCCAGCAGCCCGGGACTAGCGGGAGAGGCAGATACGCAGTATTTT. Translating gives CASSPGLAGEADTQYF.

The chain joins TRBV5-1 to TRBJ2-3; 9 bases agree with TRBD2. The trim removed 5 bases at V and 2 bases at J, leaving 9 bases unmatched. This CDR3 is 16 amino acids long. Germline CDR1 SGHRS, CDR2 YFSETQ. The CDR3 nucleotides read TGCGCCAGCAGGAGCGGGCTAGCGGGGATCACAGATACGCAGTATTTT. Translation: CASRSGLAGITDTQYF.